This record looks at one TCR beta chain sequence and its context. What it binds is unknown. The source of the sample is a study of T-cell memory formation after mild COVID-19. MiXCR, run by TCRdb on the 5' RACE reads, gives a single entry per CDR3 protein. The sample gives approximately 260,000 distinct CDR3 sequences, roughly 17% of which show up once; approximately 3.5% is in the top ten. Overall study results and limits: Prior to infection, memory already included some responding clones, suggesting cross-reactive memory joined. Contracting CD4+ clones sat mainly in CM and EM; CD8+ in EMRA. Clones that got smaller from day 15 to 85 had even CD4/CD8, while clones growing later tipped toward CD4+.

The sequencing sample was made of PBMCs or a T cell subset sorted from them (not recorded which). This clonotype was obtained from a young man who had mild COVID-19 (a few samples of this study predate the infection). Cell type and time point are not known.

CDR3 amino acids: CASSQDYQETQYF. The CDR3 nucleotides are TGTGCCAGCAGCCAAGACTACCAAGAGACCCAGTACTTC. The chain links TRBV14 to TRBJ2-5; D gene uncertain. This CDR3 has 13 residues. In germline, CDR1 is SGHDN, CDR2 FVKESK. V was shortened by 0 bases and J by 0 bases, with 2 bases between the two germline ends.